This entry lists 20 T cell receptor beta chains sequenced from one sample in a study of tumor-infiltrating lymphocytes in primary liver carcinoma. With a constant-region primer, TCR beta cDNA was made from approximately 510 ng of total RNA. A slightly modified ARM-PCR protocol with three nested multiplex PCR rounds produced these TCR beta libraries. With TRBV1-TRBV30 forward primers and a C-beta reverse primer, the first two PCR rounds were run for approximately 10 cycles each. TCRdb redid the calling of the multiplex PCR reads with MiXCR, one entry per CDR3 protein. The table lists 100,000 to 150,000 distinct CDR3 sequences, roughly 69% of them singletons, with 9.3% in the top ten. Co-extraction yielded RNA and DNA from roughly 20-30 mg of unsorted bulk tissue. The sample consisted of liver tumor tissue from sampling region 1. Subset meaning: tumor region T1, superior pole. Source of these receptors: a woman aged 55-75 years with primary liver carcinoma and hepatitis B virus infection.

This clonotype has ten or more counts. The chain's CDR3 is CASSQARGTYEQYF. CDR3 nucleotide sequence: TGTGCCAGCAGTCAAGCTCGGGGGACCTACGAGCAGTACTTC. The genes are TRBV12-3 or TRBV12-4 and TRBJ2-7; tentative D call: TRBD2 (6 bases). This CDR3 spans 14 amino acids. The V gene lost 5 bases and the J gene lost 2 bases, with 13 bases spanning the gap.

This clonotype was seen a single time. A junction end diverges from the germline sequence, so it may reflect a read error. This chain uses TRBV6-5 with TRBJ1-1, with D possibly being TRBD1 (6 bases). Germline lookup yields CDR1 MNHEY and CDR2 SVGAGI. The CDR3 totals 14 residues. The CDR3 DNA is TGTGCCAGCAGTTACTCACGAGGGGACACTGGAGCTTTCTTT. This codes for CASSYSRGDTGAFF.

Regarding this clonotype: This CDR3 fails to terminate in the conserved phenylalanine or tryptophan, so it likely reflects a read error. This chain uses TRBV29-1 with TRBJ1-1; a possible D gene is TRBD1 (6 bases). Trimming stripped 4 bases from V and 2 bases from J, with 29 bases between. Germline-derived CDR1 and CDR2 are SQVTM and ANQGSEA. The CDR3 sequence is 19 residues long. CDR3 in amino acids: CSVVKRSSEGGPKNTEAFV. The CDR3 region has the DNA TGCAGCGTTGTTAAAAGATCTTCGGAAGGGGGGCCTAAAAACACTGAAGCTTTCGTT.

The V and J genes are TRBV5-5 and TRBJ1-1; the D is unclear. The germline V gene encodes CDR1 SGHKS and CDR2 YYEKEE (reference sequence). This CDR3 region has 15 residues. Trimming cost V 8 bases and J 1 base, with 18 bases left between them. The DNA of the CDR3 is TGTGCCAGGAGACGCGAGGACTACGCGAACACTGAAGCTTTCTTT. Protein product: CARRREDYANTEAFF.

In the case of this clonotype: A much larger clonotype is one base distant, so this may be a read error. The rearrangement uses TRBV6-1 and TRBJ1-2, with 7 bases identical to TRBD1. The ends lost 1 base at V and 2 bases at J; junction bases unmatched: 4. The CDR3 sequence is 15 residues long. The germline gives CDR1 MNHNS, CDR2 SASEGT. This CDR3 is CASSEGTGTNYGYTF. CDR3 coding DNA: TGTGCCAGCAGTGAAGGGACAGGAACCAACTATGGCTACACCTTC.

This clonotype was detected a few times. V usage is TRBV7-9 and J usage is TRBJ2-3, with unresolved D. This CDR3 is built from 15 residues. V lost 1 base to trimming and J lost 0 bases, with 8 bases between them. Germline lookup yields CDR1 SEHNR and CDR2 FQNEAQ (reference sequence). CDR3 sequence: CASSLVFPSTDTQYF. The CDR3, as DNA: TGTGCCAGCAGCTTAGTCTTCCCTAGCACAGATACGCAGTATTTT. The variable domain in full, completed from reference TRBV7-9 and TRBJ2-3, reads DTGVSQNPRHKITKRGQNVTFRCDPISEHNRLYWYRQTLGQGPEFLTYFQNEAQLEKSRLLSDRFSAERPKGSFSTLEIQRTEQGDSAMYLCASSLVFPSTDTQYFGPGTRLTVL.

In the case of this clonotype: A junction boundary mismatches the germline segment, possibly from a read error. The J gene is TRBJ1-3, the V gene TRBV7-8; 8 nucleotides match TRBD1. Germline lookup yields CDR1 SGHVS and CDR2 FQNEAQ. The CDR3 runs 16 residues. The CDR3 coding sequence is TGTGCCAGCAGCTACGGACAGGGAGCAACTGGAATCACCATACATTTT. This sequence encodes CASSYGQGATGITIHF.

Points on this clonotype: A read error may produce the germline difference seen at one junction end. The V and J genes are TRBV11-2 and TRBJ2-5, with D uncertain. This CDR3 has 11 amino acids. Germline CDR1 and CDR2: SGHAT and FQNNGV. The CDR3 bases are TGTGCCAGGAGCTTAAATGAGACCCAGTACTTC. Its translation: CARSLNETQYF.

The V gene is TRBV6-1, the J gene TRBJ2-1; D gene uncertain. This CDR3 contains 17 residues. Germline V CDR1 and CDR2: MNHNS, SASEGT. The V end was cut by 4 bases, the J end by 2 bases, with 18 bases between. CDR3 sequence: CASSGTLLGNPYNEQFF. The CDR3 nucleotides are TGTGCCAGCAGTGGGACCCTTCTTGGGAACCCCTACAATGAGCAGTTCTTC.

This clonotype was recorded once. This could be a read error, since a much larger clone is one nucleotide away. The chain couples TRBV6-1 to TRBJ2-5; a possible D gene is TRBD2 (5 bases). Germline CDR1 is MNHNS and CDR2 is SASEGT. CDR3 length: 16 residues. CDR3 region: CTSSEAARPYQETQYF. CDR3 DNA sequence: TGTACCAGCAGTGAAGCGGCAAGACCGTACCAAGAGACCCAGTACTTC.

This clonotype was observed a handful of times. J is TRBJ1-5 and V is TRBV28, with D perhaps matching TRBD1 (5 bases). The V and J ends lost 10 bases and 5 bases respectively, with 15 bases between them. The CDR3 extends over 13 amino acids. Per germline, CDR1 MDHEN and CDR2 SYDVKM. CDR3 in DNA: TGTGCCACCTCGCGTGGGACCTATCAGCCCCAGCATTTT. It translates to CATSRGTYQPQHF.

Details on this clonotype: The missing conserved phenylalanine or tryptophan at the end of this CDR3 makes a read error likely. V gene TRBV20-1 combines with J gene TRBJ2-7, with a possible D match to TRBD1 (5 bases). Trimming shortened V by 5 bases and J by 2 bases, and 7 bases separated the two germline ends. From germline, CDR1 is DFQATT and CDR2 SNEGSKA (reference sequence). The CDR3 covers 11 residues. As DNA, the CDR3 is TGCAGTGCTGTAGGGGCCTACGAGCAGTACCTC. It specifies CSAVGAYEQYL.

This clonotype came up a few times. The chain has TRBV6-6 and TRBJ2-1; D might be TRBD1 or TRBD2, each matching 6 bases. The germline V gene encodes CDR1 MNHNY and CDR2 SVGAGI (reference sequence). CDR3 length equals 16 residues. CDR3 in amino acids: CTNSYSLGGYRDEQFF. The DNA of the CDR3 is TGTACCAACAGTTACTCGTTGGGGGGCTATCGGGATGAGCAGTTCTTC.

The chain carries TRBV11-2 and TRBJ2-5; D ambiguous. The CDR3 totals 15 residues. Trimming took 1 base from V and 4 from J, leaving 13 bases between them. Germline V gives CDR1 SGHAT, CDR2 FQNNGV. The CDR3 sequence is CASSLVSGSAETQYF. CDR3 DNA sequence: TGTGCCAGCAGCTTAGTTTCTGGATCCGCAGAGACCCAGTACTTC.

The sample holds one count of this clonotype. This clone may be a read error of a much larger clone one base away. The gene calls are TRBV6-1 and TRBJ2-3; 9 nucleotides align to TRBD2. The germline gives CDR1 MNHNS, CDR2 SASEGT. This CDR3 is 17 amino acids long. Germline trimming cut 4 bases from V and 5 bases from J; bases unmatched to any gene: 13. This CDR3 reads CASSGQPSGNLGDTQYF. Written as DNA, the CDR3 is TGTGCCAGCAGTGGACAACCTAGCGGGAACCTGGGAGATACGCAGTATTTT.

The CDR3 is CASNLTTNSPLHF. For the CDR3, the DNA is TGTGCCAGCAACCTGACGACGAATTCACCCCTCCACTTT. This chain links TRBV7-8 with TRBJ1-6; D uncertain. CDR1 is SGHVS, CDR2 FQNEAQ, per germline. CDR3 size: 13 residues. Between the trimmed V and J ends, which lost 7 bases and 7 bases, there was a span of 11 bases.

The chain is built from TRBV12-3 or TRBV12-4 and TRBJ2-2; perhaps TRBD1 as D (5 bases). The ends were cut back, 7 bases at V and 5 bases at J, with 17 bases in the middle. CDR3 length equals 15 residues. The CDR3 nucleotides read TGTGCCAGCACCCCAGGGCTTGTTAGTACCGGGGAGCTGTTTTTT. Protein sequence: CASTPGLVSTGELFF.

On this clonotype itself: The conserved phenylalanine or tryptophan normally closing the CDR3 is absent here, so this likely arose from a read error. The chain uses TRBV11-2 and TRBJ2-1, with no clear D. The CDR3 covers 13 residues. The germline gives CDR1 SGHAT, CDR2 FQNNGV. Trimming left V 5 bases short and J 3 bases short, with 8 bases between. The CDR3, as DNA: TGTGCCAGCAGCCCGCCCCTCTACAATGAGCAGTTCCTC. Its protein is CASSPPLYNEQFL.

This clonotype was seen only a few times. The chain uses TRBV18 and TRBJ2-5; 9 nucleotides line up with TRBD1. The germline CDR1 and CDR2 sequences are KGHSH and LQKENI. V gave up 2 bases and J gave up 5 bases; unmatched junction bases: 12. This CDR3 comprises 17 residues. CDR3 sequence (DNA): TGTGCCAGCTCACCAAGACGGGCCCGGGACAGGGTGGAGACCCAGTACTTC. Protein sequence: CASSPRRARDRVETQYF.

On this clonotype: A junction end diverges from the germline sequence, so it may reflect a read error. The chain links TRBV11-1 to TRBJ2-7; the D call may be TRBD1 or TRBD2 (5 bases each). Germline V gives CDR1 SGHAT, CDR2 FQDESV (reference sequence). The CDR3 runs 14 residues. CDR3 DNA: TGTGCCAACAGCCTTTGGGGGACCTCCTGCAAGCAGTACTTC. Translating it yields CANSLWGTSCKQYF.